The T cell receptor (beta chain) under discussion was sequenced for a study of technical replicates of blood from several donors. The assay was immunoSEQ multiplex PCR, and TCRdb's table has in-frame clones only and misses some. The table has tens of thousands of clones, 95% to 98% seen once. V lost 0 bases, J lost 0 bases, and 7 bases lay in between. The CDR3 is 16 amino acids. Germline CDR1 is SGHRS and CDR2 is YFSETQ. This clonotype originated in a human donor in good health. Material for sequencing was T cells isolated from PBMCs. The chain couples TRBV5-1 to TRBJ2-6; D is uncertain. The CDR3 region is CASSLDGTSGANVLTF. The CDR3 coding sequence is TGCGCCAGCAGCTTGGACGGTACCTCTGGGGCCAACGTCCTGACTTTC.